Listed below are T cell receptor beta chains from one sample, sequenced in a study of beta chain features in type 1 diabetes. Assay: immunoSEQ multiplex PCR; the TCRdb copy retains only in-frame clones and omits some. Of 600,000 to 750,000 clones detected, roughly 12% appear once; the ten largest clones hold more than 0.095%. The sample consisted of naive CD4+ T cells from blood. Source of these receptors: a man aged 30 to 45 with type 1 diabetes. Both conserved end residues are part of each CDR3. Each record gives: CDR3 DNA, CDR3 protein, CDR3 length, V gene, clone size, J gene, D gene. A D gene is named only where the DNA matches it firmly. The size entry is marked missing in some rows and otherwise reads once, few, many or a size class.

DNA: TGTGCCAGCAGCCCCAAACAGACGGGCTATGGCTACACCTTC
CDR3: CASSPKQTGYGYTF
length: 14
V: TRBV7-2
size: few
J: TRBJ1-2
D: .

DNA: TGTGCCAGCAGCACCACCTCCGGAACCCCTTTATACGAGCAGTACTTC
CDR3: CASSTTSGTPLYEQYF
length: 16
V: TRBV28
size: .
J: TRBJ2-7
D: .

DNA: TGTGCCATCAGTGACGGTAATCAGCCCCAGCATTTT
CDR3: CAISDGNQPQHF
length: 12
V: TRBV10-3
size: few
J: TRBJ1-5
D: .

DNA: TGTGCCAGCAGCTTAGATTTGGGCCAGGGGGAGCTGTTTTTT
CDR3: CASSLDLGQGELFF
length: 14
V: TRBV7-8
size: .
J: TRBJ2-2
D: .

DNA: TGTGCCAGCAGTAAGGAGGGATACAATCAGCCCCAGCATTTT
CDR3: CASSKEGYNQPQHF
length: 14
V: TRBV2
size: few
J: TRBJ1-5
D: .

DNA: TGTGCCAGCAGCCTAGGGCCACCGAGCTCTGGAAACACCATATATTTT
CDR3: CASSLGPPSSGNTIYF
length: 16
V: TRBV9
size: .
J: TRBJ1-3
D: .

DNA: TGTGCCAGCAGCTTAGTTGGGGGCGCCCACTCCTACAATGAGCAGTTCTTC
CDR3: CASSLVGGAHSYNEQFF
length: 17
V: TRBV11-2
size: .
J: TRBJ2-1
D: .

DNA: TGCAGTGCTAGAGTACGGGAGACCCAGTACTTC
CDR3: CSARVRETQYF
length: 11
V: TRBV20-1
size: few
J: TRBJ2-5
D: .

DNA: TGTGCCAGCTCACCAACGTTGGACAGAGCCTACGAGCAGTACTTC
CDR3: CASSPTLDRAYEQYF
length: 15
V: TRBV18
size: few
J: TRBJ2-7
D: .

DNA: TGTGCCTGGTTCAAGGGACAGGGATCCTACGAGCAGTACTTC
CDR3: CAWFKGQGSYEQYF
length: 14
V: TRBV30
size: .
J: TRBJ2-7
D: TRBD1

DNA: TGCAGCGTTGAATGGACCGGGACAGGTGTTCGGGGCTACACCTTC
CDR3: CSVEWTGTGVRGYTF
length: 15
V: TRBV29-1
size: .
J: TRBJ1-2
D: TRBD1

DNA: TGTGCCAGCAGCTTAGTCACTGGGTTGTCCTACAATGAGCAGTTCTTC
CDR3: CASSLVTGLSYNEQFF
length: 16
V: TRBV11-2
size: .
J: TRBJ2-1
D: .

DNA: TGTGCCAGCAGTTCTCAGGGGGCGCTGGACACCGGGGAGCTGTTTTTT
CDR3: CASSSQGALDTGELFF
length: 16
V: TRBV7-2
size: once
J: TRBJ2-2
D: TRBD1

DNA: TGTGCCAGCAGTGAAAGGTTGGCAGCGTATAATTCACCCCTCCACTTT
CDR3: CASSERLAAYNSPLHF
length: 16
V: TRBV2
size: few
J: TRBJ1-6
D: .

DNA: TGCGCCAGCAGCCAAGATCAGCCAGCCATCTACGAGCAGTACTTC
CDR3: CASSQDQPAIYEQYF
length: 15
V: TRBV4-1
size: few
J: TRBJ2-7
D: .

DNA: TGCAGCGTTGTTTCCGGGGGGGCCTTCGGGGAGCTGTTTTTT
CDR3: CSVVSGGAFGELFF
length: 14
V: TRBV29-1
size: .
J: TRBJ2-2
D: TRBD2

DNA: TGTGCCTGGAGTTGGGGGAGCAGCTCCTACAATGAGCAGTTCTTC
CDR3: CAWSWGSSSYNEQFF
length: 15
V: TRBV30
size: .
J: TRBJ2-1
D: .

DNA: TGTGCCAGCAGCTTAGGCGGCAGAAACTATGGCTACACCTTC
CDR3: CASSLGGRNYGYTF
length: 14
V: TRBV7-9
size: .
J: TRBJ1-2
D: .

DNA: TGTGCCAGCAGCAACTACAGGGGACCTTACGAGCAGTACTTC
CDR3: CASSNYRGPYEQYF
length: 14
V: TRBV7-6
size: .
J: TRBJ2-7
D: TRBD1

DNA: TGTGCCAGCAGCGGGACGCGGAACACCGGGGAGCTGTTTTTT
CDR3: CASSGTRNTGELFF
length: 14
V: TRBV7-8
size: .
J: TRBJ2-2
D: .

DNA: TGCAGTGCTAGAGGAAAATATGGCTACACCTTC
CDR3: CSARGKYGYTF
length: 11
V: TRBV20-1
size: few
J: TRBJ1-2
D: .

DNA: TGTGCCAGCAGCTCTTCGGGCTCTGGGGCCAACGTCCTGACTTTC
CDR3: CASSSSGSGANVLTF
length: 15
V: TRBV11-3
size: few
J: TRBJ2-6
D: .

DNA: TGTGCCAGCAGCTCTGCCCCCGGTGCGGGGGGTGGAGATACGCAGTATTTT
CDR3: CASSSAPGAGGGDTQYF
length: 17
V: TRBV13
size: once
J: TRBJ2-3
D: TRBD2

DNA: TGTGCCAGCAGCCTAATAGCGGGGGCCGAGGGAAAGCAGTTCTTC
CDR3: CASSLIAGAEGKQFF
length: 15
V: TRBV6-4
size: few
J: TRBJ2-1
D: TRBD2